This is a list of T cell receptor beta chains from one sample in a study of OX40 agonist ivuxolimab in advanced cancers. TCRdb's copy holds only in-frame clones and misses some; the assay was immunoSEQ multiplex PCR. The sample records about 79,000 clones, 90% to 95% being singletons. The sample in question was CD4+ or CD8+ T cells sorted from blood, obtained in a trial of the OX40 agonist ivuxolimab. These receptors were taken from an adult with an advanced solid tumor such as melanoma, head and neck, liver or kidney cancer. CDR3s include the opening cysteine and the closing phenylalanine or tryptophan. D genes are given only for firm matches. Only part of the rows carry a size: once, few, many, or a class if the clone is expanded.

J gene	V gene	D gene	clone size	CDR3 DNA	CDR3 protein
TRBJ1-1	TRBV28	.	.	TGTGCCAGCAGTTTAGGCAGCCATAACACTGAAGCTTTCTTT	CASSLGSHNTEAFF
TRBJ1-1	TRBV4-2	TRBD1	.	TGTGCCAGCAGCGCCTCCGGGACAGGGAACACTGAAGCTTTCTTT	CASSASGTGNTEAFF
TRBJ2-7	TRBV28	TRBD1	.	TGTGCCAGCAGGGGGACAGGGGACTACGAGCAGTACTTC	CASRGTGDYEQYF
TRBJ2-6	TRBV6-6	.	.	TGTGCCAGCAGTTACCAGGAGTATGGGGCCAACGTCCTGACTTTC	CASSYQEYGANVLTF
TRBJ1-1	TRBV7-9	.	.	TGTGCCAGCAGCTCATTGCTTAACACTGAAGCTTTCTTT	CASSSLLNTEAFF
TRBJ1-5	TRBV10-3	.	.	TGTGCCATCAGTGAGTTCGAAGGCGGCCGAACGCCCCAGCATTTT	CAISEFEGGRTPQHF
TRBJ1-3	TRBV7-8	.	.	TGTGCCAGCAGCTCGAGGAGAACTGGAAACACCATATATTTT	CASSSRRTGNTIYF
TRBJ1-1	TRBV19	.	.	TGTGCCAGTAGTAGAAATCCACACAGGGACGGTGAATCGAACACTGAAGCTTTCTTT	CASSRNPHRDGESNTEAFF
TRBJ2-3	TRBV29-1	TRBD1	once	TGCAGCGTTGAAGGGGTCGACAGGGATAACACAGATACGCAGTATTTT	CSVEGVDRDNTDTQYF
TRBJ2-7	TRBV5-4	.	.	TGTGCCAGCAGCTTGTTGGGGTCGTCCGAGCAGTACTTC	CASSLLGSSEQYF
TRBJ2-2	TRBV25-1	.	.	TGTGCCACGGGGGGCGCGAACACCGGGGAGCTGTTTTTT	CATGGANTGELFF
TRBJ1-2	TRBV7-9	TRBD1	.	TGTGCCAGCAGCTCAGGGGGCCGGGGCTACACCTTC	CASSSGGRGYTF
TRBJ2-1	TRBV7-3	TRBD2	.	TGTGCCAGCAGCTTAAGACTAGCGCGATACAATGAGCAGTTCTTC	CASSLRLARYNEQFF
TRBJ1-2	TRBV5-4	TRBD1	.	TGTGCCAGCAGCTTGGTGACAGGGGGGCTCCATGGCTACACCTTC	CASSLVTGGLHGYTF
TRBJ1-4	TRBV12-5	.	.	TGTGCTAGTGGGCCAGGTGGGGTATCAACTAATGAAAAACTGTTTTTT	CASGPGGVSTNEKLFF
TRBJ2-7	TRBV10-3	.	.	TGTGCCAGCAACGCCGGGCAGAGCGCCTACGAGCAGTACTTC	CASNAGQSAYEQYF
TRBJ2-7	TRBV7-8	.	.	TGTGCCAGCAGTCTGACCAGGAGCTCCTACGGGCAGTACTTC	CASSLTRSSYGQYF
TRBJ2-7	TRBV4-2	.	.	TGTGCCAGCAGCCAAGGAAACGAGCAGTACTTC	CASSQGNEQYF
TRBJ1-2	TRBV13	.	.	TGTGCCAGCAGCAGTACAGAGTCGGCAGGCGGCTACACCTTC	CASSSTESAGGYTF
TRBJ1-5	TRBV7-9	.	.	TGTGCCAGCAGCCCTGGTGGTTTCCAGCCCCAGCATTTT	CASSPGGFQPQHF
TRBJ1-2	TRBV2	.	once	TGTGCCAGCAGTGAAAGGGACTCCCTGAACTATGGCTACACCTTC	CASSERDSLNYGYTF
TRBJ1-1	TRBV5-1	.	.	TGCGCCAGCAGCTTTGAGGGGAACACTGAAGCTTTCTTT	CASSFEGNTEAFF
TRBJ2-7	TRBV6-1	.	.	TGTGCCAGCAGCCCTCGTTTGGACGAGCAGTACTTC	CASSPRLDEQYF
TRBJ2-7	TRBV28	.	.	TGTGCCAGCAGTTTCCGGCAGGGCGACGAGCAGTACTTC	CASSFRQGDEQYF
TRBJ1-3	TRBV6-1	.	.	TGTGCCAGCAGTGACCGCTCTGGAAACACCATATATTTT	CASSDRSGNTIYF
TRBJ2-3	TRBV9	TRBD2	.	TGTGCCAGCAGCGTAGAGTCGGGACTAAGCACAGATACGCAGTATTTT	CASSVESGLSTDTQYF
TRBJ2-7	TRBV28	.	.	TGTGCCAGCAGTTCCCCTACAGGGAACTCCTACGAGCAGTACTTC	CASSSPTGNSYEQYF
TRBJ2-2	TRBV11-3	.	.	TGTGCCAGCAGCCCCGGATACACCGGGGAGCTGTTTTTT	CASSPGYTGELFF
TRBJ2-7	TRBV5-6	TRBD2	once	TGTGCCAGCAGCTTCGGCGGGAGTCGGTACGAGCAGTACTTC	CASSFGGSRYEQYF
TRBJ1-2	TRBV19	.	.	TGTGCCACATCGACAGAGAATGGCTACACCTTC	CATSTENGYTF
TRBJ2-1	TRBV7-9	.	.	TGTGCCAGCACCACCCTCCTAGAGCCCGCGATCTTC	CASTTLLEPAIF
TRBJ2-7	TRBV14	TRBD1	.	TGTGCCAGCAGCCAAGATTGGGACAGGGGTTCCTACGAGCAGTACTTC	CASSQDWDRGSYEQYF
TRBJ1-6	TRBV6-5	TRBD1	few	TGTGCCAGCAGTTACGGGGACAGGGGTAATTCACCCCTCCACTTT	CASSYGDRGNSPLHF
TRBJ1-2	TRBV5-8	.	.	TGTGCCAGCAGCTTGTTATTCCCAGGGCATGGCTACACCTTC	CASSLLFPGHGYTF
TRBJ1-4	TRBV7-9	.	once	TGTGCCAGCAGCAAAAATCGTAGAGCAACTAATGAAAAACTGTTTTTT	CASSKNRRATNEKLFF